This paragraph reports one T cell receptor (beta chain). Its specificity is not known. This entry belongs to a study of CD8+CD57+ T cells in acquired aplastic anemia. On the study more broadly: Across the sorted CD4+ and CD8+ cells, DNA amounts averaged roughly 3 ug.

Findings and limits, study-wide: Some 31 sequences, all CD8+ CDR3, were shared between patients and controls.

The template used for profiling TCR beta VDJ and CDR3 was genomic DNA. In TCRdb, the reads were re-called with MiXCR into one record per CDR3 protein. The sample lists 40,000 to 50,000 distinct CDR3 sequences; about 78% were seen once. Germline V gives CDR1 SEHNR, CDR2 FQNEAQ (reference sequence). Trimming removed 5 bases at V and 6 bases at J, with 11 bases between. The CDR3 covers 13 residues. The J gene is TRBJ1-5, the V gene TRBV7-9; D remains ambiguous. The receptor was derived from a human donor in good health, serving as a control. Sample: sorted CD4+, CD8+, or CD8+CD57+ T cells (not recorded which) from PBMCs. The CDR3 loop reads CASSEMAGQPQHF. CDR3 coding DNA: TGTGCCAGCAGCGAGATGGCGGGTCAGCCCCAGCATTTT.